This T cell receptor beta chain is drawn from a study of blood T cell repertoires in COVID-19. Clones were sequenced by immunoSEQ multiplex PCR, and TCRdb holds only the in-frame ones, with some missing. The table records hundreds of thousands of clones, approximately 89% of them present only once. Trimming took 0 bases from V and 10 from J; bases not matched to a gene: 8. Germline V gene data show CDR1 as SGHNT and CDR2 as YENEEA. This CDR3 has 14 amino acids. The chain is built from TRBV11-3 and TRBJ1-1; 7 bases line up with TRBD1. Material: peripheral blood. The receptor's source is a woman aged 25 to 39 with COVID-19, enrolled during active disease. The CDR3 DNA reads as TGTGCCAGCAGCTTAGATTCGCAGGGGGGCCGAGCTTTCTTT. It encodes CASSLDSQGGRAFF.